The 2 T cell receptor beta chains in this list originate from one sample, sequenced in a study of T cell changes during pregnancy in multiple sclerosis. The repertoire was sequenced with immunoSEQ multiplex PCR; TCRdb's copy has only in-frame clones and lacks some. The repertoire consists of about 59,000 clones, with about 94% occurring once and the leading ten covering about 2.5%. Sequences were derived from CD8+ T cells from peripheral blood mononuclear cells, sampled after pregnancy. The receptors originated from a female donor with multiple sclerosis, enrolled in a pregnancy study.

The rearrangement joins TRBV5-1 to TRBJ2-2; D is uncertain. The germline V and J ends were trimmed by 4 bases and 0 bases, with 10 bases remaining between them. Looked up from germline, CDR1 is SGHRS and CDR2 is YFSETQ. The CDR3 has 15 residues. As DNA, the CDR3 is TGCGCCAGCAGCATAGAGATTTCGAACACCGGGGAGCTGTTTTTT. It is translated as CASSIEISNTGELFF.

The chain employs TRBV9 and TRBJ1-2; D uncertain. Trimming took off 0 bases at V and 10 bases at J, with 16 bases between the two ends. This CDR3 comprises 14 residues. Germline V lookup: CDR1 SGDLS, CDR2 YYNGEE. The CDR3 protein is CASSVDGVMRNYTF. The CDR3 region has the DNA TGTGCCAGCAGCGTAGACGGGGTAATGAGGAACTACACCTTC.